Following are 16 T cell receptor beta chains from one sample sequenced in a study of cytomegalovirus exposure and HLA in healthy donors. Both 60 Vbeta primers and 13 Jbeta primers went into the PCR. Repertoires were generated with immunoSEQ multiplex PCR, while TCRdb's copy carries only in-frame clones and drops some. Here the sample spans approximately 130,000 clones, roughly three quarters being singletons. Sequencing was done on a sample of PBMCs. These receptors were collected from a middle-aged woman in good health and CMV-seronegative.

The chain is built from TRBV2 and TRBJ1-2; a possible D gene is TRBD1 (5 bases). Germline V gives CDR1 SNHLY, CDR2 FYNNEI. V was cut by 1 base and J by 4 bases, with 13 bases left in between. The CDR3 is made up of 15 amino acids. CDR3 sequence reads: CASSEEVRVAYGYTF. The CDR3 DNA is TGTGCCAGCAGTGAAGAGGTCAGGGTAGCCTATGGCTACACCTTC.

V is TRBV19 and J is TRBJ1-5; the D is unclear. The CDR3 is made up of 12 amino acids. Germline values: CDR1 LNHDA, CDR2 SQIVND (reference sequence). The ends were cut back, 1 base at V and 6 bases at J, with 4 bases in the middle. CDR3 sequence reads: CASSIVRQPQHF. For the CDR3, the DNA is TGTGCCAGTAGTATAGTCCGTCAGCCCCAGCATTTT.

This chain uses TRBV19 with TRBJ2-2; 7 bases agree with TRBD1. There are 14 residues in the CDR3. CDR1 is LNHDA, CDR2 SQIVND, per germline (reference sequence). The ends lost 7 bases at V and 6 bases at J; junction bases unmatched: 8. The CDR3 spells CASTPRQGPGELFF. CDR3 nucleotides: TGTGCCAGTACTCCCCGACAGGGCCCCGGGGAGCTGTTTTTT.

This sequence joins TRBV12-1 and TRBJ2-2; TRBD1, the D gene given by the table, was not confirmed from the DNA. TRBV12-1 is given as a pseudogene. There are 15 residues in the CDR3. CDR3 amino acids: CASSLRDSPTGELFF. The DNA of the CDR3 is TGTGCCAGCAGCTTAAGGGACAGTCCCACCGGGGAGCTGTTTTTT.

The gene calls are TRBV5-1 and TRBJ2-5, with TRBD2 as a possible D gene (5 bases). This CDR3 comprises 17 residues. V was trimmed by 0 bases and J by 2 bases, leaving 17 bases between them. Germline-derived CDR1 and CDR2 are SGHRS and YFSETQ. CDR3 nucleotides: TGCGCCAGCAGCTTGGCCCCAGCAACGGGATTACAAGAGACCCAGTACTTC. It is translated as CASSLAPATGLQETQYF. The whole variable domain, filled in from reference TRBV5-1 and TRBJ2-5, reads KAGVTQTPRYLIKTRGQQVTLSCSPISGHRSVSWYQQTPGQGLQFLFEYFSETQRNKGNFPGRFSGRQFSNSRSEMNVSTLELGDSALYLCASSLAPATGLQETQYFGPGTRLLVL.

CDR3 sequence: CASSSGTTYEQYF. Here the CDR3 DNA reads TGTGCCAGCAGTAGCGGGACAACCTACGAGCAGTACTTC. The chain combines TRBV6-5 with TRBJ2-7; D might be TRBD2 (7 bases). The CDR3 spans 13 residues. The germline V gene encodes CDR1 MNHEY and CDR2 SVGAGI. V was clipped by 5 bases and J by 2 bases, with 10 bases between them.

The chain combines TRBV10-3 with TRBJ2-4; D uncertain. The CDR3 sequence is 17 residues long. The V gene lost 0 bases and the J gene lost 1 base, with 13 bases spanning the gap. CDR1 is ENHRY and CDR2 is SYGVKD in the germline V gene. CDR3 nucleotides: TGTGCCATCAGTGAGTCACCCGGTCTCGGGGCCAAAAACATTCAGTACTTC. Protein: CAISESPGLGAKNIQYF.

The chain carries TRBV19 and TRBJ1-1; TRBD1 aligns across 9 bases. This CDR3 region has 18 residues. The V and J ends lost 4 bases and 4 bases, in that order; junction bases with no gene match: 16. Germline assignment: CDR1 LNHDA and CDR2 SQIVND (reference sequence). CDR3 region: CASSRRTGAGLLGTEAFF. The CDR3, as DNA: TGTGCCAGTAGTAGGAGGACAGGGGCAGGACTACTGGGCACTGAAGCTTTCTTT.

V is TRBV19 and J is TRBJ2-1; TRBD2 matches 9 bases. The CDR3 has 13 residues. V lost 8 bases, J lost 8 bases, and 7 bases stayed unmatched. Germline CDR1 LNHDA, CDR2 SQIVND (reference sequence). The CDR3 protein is CASGLAGRDEQFF. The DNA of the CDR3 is TGTGCCAGTGGCCTAGCGGGAAGGGATGAGCAGTTCTTC.

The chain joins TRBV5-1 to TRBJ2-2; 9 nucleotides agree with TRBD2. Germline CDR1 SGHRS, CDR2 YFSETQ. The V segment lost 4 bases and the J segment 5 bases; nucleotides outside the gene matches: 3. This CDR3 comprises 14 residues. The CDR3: CASSPAGGTGELFF. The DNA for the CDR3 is TGCGCCAGCAGCCCGGCGGGGGGGACCGGGGAGCTGTTTTTT.

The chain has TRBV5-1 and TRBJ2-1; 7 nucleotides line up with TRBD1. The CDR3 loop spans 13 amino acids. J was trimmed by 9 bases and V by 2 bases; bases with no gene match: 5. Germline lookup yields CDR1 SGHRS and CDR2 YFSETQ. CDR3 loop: CASSFDREGEQFF. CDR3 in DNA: TGCGCCAGCAGCTTTGACAGGGAAGGTGAGCAGTTCTTC.

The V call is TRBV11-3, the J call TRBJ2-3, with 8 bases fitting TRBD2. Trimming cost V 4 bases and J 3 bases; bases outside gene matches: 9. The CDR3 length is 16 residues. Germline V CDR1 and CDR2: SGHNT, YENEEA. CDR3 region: CASSSDGGGLTDTQYF. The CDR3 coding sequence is TGTGCCAGCAGCTCAGACGGGGGGGGCTTAACAGATACGCAGTATTTT.

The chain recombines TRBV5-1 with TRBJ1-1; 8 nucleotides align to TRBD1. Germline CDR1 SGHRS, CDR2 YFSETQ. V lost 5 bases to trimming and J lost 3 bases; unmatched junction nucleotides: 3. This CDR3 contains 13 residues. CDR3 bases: TGCGCCAGCAGGCCGACAGGGGACACTGAAGCTTTCTTT. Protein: CASRPTGDTEAFF.

This CDR3 reads CASSRGTSRTDTQYF. In DNA, the CDR3 is TGTGCCAGCAGCCGTGGTACTAGCCGTACAGATACGCAGTATTTT. The gene calls are TRBV9 and TRBJ2-3; maybe TRBD2 (6 bases). The length of the CDR3 is 15 residues. V was clipped by 4 bases and J by 3 bases, with 15 bases between them. The V gene's germline CDR1 is SGDLS and CDR2 YYNGEE.

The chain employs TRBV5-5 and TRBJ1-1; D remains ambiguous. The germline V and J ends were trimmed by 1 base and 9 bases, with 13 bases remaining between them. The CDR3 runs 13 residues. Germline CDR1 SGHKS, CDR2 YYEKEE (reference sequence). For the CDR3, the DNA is TGTGCCAGCAGCTTGATGAGCGAGCCCCAAGCTTTCTTT. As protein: CASSLMSEPQAFF.

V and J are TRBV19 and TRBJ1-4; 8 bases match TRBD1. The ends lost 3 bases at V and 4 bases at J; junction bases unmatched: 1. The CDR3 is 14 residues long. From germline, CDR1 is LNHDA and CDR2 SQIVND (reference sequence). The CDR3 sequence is CASSIGTGNEKLFF. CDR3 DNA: TGTGCCAGTAGTATCGGGACAGGTAATGAAAAACTGTTTTTT.